This T cell receptor (beta chain) stems from a study of identical twins. A few counts support this clonotype. From the 5' RACE reads, TCRdb called clonotypes with MiXCR, one entry per CDR3 protein. Found here are around 510,000 distinct CDR3 sequences, approximately 14% of them singletons; the top ten hold 0.98%. These data also featured in a second study, about yellow fever vaccine responses in identical twins.

The specimen was CD4+ T cells sorted from blood. This sequence originates from a woman between 18 and 30 years old in good health.

The CDR3 DNA reads as TGTGCCAGCAGCTTATTAGGGTCGGGATTCTACGAGCAGTACTTC. It codes for CASSLLGSGFYEQYF. The gene calls are TRBV7-9 and TRBJ2-7, with D perhaps matching TRBD2 (5 bases). This CDR3 comprises 15 residues. Trimming took 2 bases from V and 3 from J, leaving 14 bases between them. Germline CDR1 is SEHNR and CDR2 is FQNEAQ (reference sequence).